Each of the 20 T cell receptor beta chains below was sequenced from the same sample in a study of CD8+ T cells in alopecia areata. After isolation, RNA underwent reverse transcription to generate cDNA as the sequencing template. Assay: immunoSEQ multiplex PCR; the TCRdb copy retains only in-frame clones and omits some. Here the sample spans 150,000 to 200,000 clones, 60% to 70% being singletons. Treatment specified: oral pan-JAK inhibitor, 5-10 mg twice daily. Here the sequenced sample was CD4+ T cells sorted from blood, taken at week 4, from a patient treated with tofacitinib. Source of these receptors: a human donor with alopecia areata.

In this sample, this clone turned up a few times. The chain employs TRBV7-9 and TRBJ2-1, with TRBD2 identical over 10 bases. Trimming cost V 5 bases and J 3 bases; bases outside gene matches: 7. Germline loops: CDR1 SEHNR, CDR2 FQNEAQ (reference sequence). The CDR3 consists of 16 residues. This CDR3 is CASSLLSSGSYNEQFF. CDR3 in DNA: TGTGCCAGCAGCCTCCTCTCTAGCGGGAGCTACAATGAGCAGTTCTTC.

This clone was picked up a small number of times. The V and J genes are TRBV29-1 and TRBJ2-1, with D possibly called TRBD1 or TRBD2 (5 bases each). V was clipped by 8 bases and J by 7 bases, with 21 bases between them. The CDR3 has 14 amino acids. Looked up from germline, CDR1 is SQVTM and CDR2 is ANQGSEA. The DNA of the CDR3 is TGCAGCAGTCGAGGGGCCACCATTACGAATGAGCAGTTCTTC. It translates to CSSRGATITNEQFF.

The rearrangement links TRBV5-1 to TRBJ1-2; D is ambiguous. The germline V gene encodes CDR1 SGHRS and CDR2 YFSETQ. This CDR3 is built from 12 residues. Trimming removed 1 base at V and 6 bases at J, with 7 bases between. The CDR3 spells CASSLRRDGYTF. In nucleotides, the CDR3 is TGCGCCAGCAGCTTGCGTCGCGATGGCTACACCTTC.

This clone is a singleton in its sample. This rearrangement joins TRBV27 to TRBJ2-3, with unresolved D. The CDR3 loop spans 14 amino acids. The germline V and J ends were trimmed by 8 bases and 1 base, with 13 bases remaining between them. CDR1 MNHEY and CDR2 SMNVEV come from the germline V gene (reference sequence). CDR3 coding DNA: TGTGCCAGCCGCAGAAAGGCAGGCACAGATACGCAGTATTTT. It yields the protein CASRRKAGTDTQYF.

V is TRBV29-1 and J is TRBJ1-6; 9 nucleotides line up with TRBD1. This CDR3 spans 15 amino acids. Germline-derived CDR1 and CDR2 are SQVTM and ANQGSEA. Trimming cost V 7 bases and J 10 bases; bases outside gene matches: 14. The CDR3 nucleotides are TGCAGCGGCCACACCGGGACAGGGCTTTGCTCACCCCTCCACTTT. Translated: CSGHTGTGLCSPLHF.

The genes are TRBV7-8 and TRBJ2-7; 7 bases match TRBD2. Trimming at V came to 7 bases and at J to 0 bases, leaving 9 bases not matched to a gene. CDR3 length equals 15 residues. Germline-derived CDR1 and CDR2 are SGHVS and FQNEAQ. For the CDR3, the DNA is TGTGCCAGCACCGAAGTGGGGGGGGGCTCCTACGAGCAGTACTTC. This translates into CASTEVGGGSYEQYF.

The sample holds a few counts of this clone. This sequence joins TRBV30 and TRBJ1-1; D is unresolved. V lost 0 bases, J lost 1 base, and 9 bases lay in between. The germline V gene has CDR1 GTSNPN and CDR2 SVGIG (reference sequence). The CDR3 covers 14 residues. CDR3 loop: CAWSVYTGNTEAFF. In DNA, the CDR3 is TGTGCCTGGAGTGTATATACGGGGAACACTGAAGCTTTCTTT.

The chain employs TRBV30 and TRBJ2-3, with D perhaps being TRBD1 or TRBD2 (5 bases each). The CDR3 has 15 amino acids. Trimming shortened V by 2 bases and J by 1 base, and 13 bases separated the two germline ends. Germline CDR1 and CDR2: GTSNPN and SVGIG (reference sequence). In DNA, the CDR3 is TGTGCCTGGAGTCGAGGGGCGGAGGGCACAGATACGCAGTATTTT. Amino acid sequence: CAWSRGAEGTDTQYF.

As to this clone: The same CDR3 is also encoded by other DNA sequences in this sample. The gene calls are TRBV29-1 and TRBJ2-7; 9 nucleotides match TRBD1. Germline trimming cut 4 bases from V and 2 bases from J; bases unmatched to any gene: 3. The CDR3 has 13 amino acids. Germline V gene data show CDR1 as SQVTM and CDR2 as ANQGSEA. Written as DNA, the CDR3 is TGCAGCGTTGCTCGGACAGGGGCCTACGAGCAGTACTTC. Translation: CSVARTGAYEQYF.

The chain combines TRBV27 with TRBJ2-5; D might be TRBD2 (6 bases). V lost 3 bases, J lost 1 base, and 21 bases lay in between. CDR3 size: 18 residues. CDR1 and CDR2 from the germline V gene are MNHEY and SMNVEV (reference sequence). This chain's CDR3 is CASSFVAWGVNVQETQYF. DNA of the CDR3: TGTGCCAGCAGTTTCGTAGCTTGGGGGGTTAATGTCCAAGAGACCCAGTACTTC.

J is TRBJ2-2 and V is TRBV14; D perhaps matches TRBD1 (5 bases). Germline V CDR1 and CDR2: SGHDN, FVKESK. The CDR3 is made up of 13 amino acids. Trimming took 5 bases from V and 7 from J, leaving 11 bases between them. The chain's CDR3 is CASSLYRHGELFF. CDR3 DNA sequence: TGTGCCAGCAGCTTATACAGGCACGGGGAGCTGTTTTTT.

There are a few counts of this clone. The rearrangement uses TRBV18 and TRBJ2-7; either TRBD1 or TRBD2 may fit D (5 bases each). Looked up from germline, CDR1 is KGHSH and CDR2 is LQKENI. Between the trimmed V and J ends, which lost 5 bases and 3 bases, there was a span of 17 bases. CDR3 length equals 15 residues. This CDR3 is CASSVSGTVDYEQYF. Here the CDR3 DNA reads TGTGCCAGCTCAGTTTCCGGGACCGTAGACTACGAGCAGTACTTC.

The rearrangement links TRBV28 to TRBJ2-7; D uncertain. The V end lost 7 bases, the J end lost 9 bases, and 13 bases lay between the germline ends. Germline assignment: CDR1 MDHEN and CDR2 SYDVKM. The CDR3 sequence is 11 residues long. The CDR3 region is CASTTFWVQYF. CDR3 coding DNA: TGTGCCAGCACCACCTTCTGGGTGCAGTACTTC.

A few counts support this clone. This chain connects TRBV2 to TRBJ2-5; TRBD1 is a possible D gene (6 bases). Germline V gives CDR1 SNHLY, CDR2 FYNNEI. The CDR3 consists of 15 residues. The V and J ends lost 1 base and 5 bases respectively, with 14 bases between them. The CDR3 is CASSEGQGIGETQYF. CDR3 bases: TGTGCCAGCAGTGAAGGGCAGGGGATAGGTGAGACCCAGTACTTC.

CDR3 in DNA: TGTGCCAGCAGCGGAACCGACGGACCCTACGAGCAGTACTTC. Its protein product is CASSGTDGPYEQYF. The gene calls are TRBV9 and TRBJ2-7; D unclear. This CDR3 comprises 14 residues. Germline-derived CDR1 and CDR2 are SGDLS and YYNGEE. Trimming removed 3 bases from V and 2 bases from J, with 12 bases in between.

This clone is a singleton in its sample. This rearrangement joins TRBV4-1 to TRBJ1-2; D remains ambiguous. CDR1 and CDR2 from the germline V gene are MGHRA and YSYEKL. The CDR3 contains 17 residues. Trimming pared 0 bases from V and 4 bases from J, leaving 18 bases between. The CDR3 nucleotides read TGCGCCAGCAGCCAAGACCCCGGTCCGCAGGCCTTCTATGGCTACACCTTC. Translation gives CASSQDPGPQAFYGYTF.

There are a few counts of this clone. The chain carries TRBV10-3 and TRBJ2-1; no reliable D call. The V end lost 2 bases, the J end lost 8 bases, and 7 bases lay between the germline ends. From germline, CDR1 is ENHRY and CDR2 SYGVKD. CDR3 length equals 12 residues. The CDR3 DNA sequence: TGTGCCATCAGTGAGGAAGCGCATGAGCAGTTCTTC. Its translation: CAISEEAHEQFF.

In nucleotides, the CDR3 is TGTGCCAGCAGCCTCGACAGGGGGTGGTACGAGCAGTACTTC. Its translation is CASSLDRGWYEQYF. V gene TRBV7-2 combines with J gene TRBJ2-7, with 9 positions matching TRBD1. The trim removed 5 bases at V and 4 bases at J, leaving 6 bases unmatched. CDR3 length: 14 residues. CDR1 is SGHTA, CDR2 FQGNSA, per germline. Drawing the rest from reference TRBV7-2 and TRBJ2-7, the complete variable domain is GAGVSQSPSNKVTEKGKDVELRCDPISGHTALYWYRQSLGQGLEFLIYFQGNSAPDKSGLPSDRFSAERTGGSVSTLTIQRTQQEDSAVYLCASSLDRGWYEQYFGPGTRLTVT.

The gene calls are TRBV30 and TRBJ1-3; D gene uncertain. This CDR3 spans 14 amino acids. Trimming pared 0 bases from V and 1 base from J, leaving 7 bases between. From germline, CDR1 is GTSNPN and CDR2 SVGIG (reference sequence). The CDR3 region has the DNA TGTGCCTGGAGTGTAAGCGCGTCTGGAAACACCATATATTTT. Translating gives CAWSVSASGNTIYF.

The J gene is TRBJ1-1, the V gene TRBV25-1; D not resolved. CDR3 length: 11 amino acids. Germline CDR1 reads MGHDK; CDR2 reads SYGVNS. Trimming left V 9 bases short and J 6 bases short, with 11 bases between. The CDR3 nucleotides read TGTGCCAGTATAAGAGGGCCTGAAGCTTTCTTT. The encoded protein is CASIRGPEAFF.